One sample yielded the 8 T cell receptor beta chains listed below, sequenced in a study of CD8+CD57+ T cells in acquired aplastic anemia. Profiling that covered TCR beta VDJ and CDR3 relied on genomic DNA as its template. MiXCR, applied by TCRdb to the reads, yields one record per CDR3 protein. The top ten clones hold 1.8% of a sample with 180,000 or so distinct CDR3 sequences, about half of them seen once. All sequencing subjects had displayed CD8+CD57+ cell expansion on flow cytometry. Sequenced input: sorted CD4+, CD8+, or CD8+CD57+ T cells (not recorded which) from PBMCs. Receptors were obtained from a human donor with aplastic anemia.

This clonotype was recorded once. This chain links TRBV19 with TRBJ2-7; 8 bases are a match to TRBD1. There are 13 residues in the CDR3. V was pared by 7 bases and J by 1 base, with 3 bases of the junction left unmatched. Germline CDR1 and CDR2: LNHDA and SQIVND (reference sequence). In nucleotides, the CDR3 is TGTGCCAGTAATCGACAGGGGTCCTACGAGCAGTACTTC. It codes for CASNRQGSYEQYF.

Worth noting for this clonotype: A much larger clone differs by one base, so this may be a read error. CDR3 nucleotides: TGTGCCAGCTATGGCTACACCTTC. This codes for CASYGYTF. V usage is TRBV2 and J usage is TRBJ1-2; D gene uncertain. The CDR3 is made up of 8 amino acids. Trimming took off 8 bases at V and 5 bases at J, with 0 bases between the two ends. The germline CDR1 and CDR2 sequences are SNHLY and FYNNEI.

This chain joins TRBV24-1 and TRBJ2-7; D tentatively reads TRBD1 or TRBD2 (5 bases each). Germline assignment: CDR1 KGHDR and CDR2 SFDVKD. Trimming took off 3 bases at V and 2 bases at J, with 13 bases between the two ends. This CDR3 spans 15 amino acids. The CDR3 here is CATSDAGTAAYEQYF. The CDR3 nucleotides are TGTGCCACCAGTGATGCTGGGACCGCGGCCTACGAGCAGTACTTC.

The rearrangement uses TRBV15 and TRBJ2-7; 8 bases match TRBD1. The CDR3 has 14 amino acids. The ends lost 3 bases at V and 4 bases at J; junction bases unmatched: 5. From germline, CDR1 is LNHNV and CDR2 YYDKDF (reference sequence). CDR3 loop: CATSSFGQGYEQYF. Written as DNA, the CDR3 is TGTGCCACCAGCAGCTTTGGACAGGGTTACGAGCAGTACTTC.

This clonotype was picked up many times. The genes are TRBV20-1 and TRBJ1-2, with 8 bases that match TRBD1. V lost 6 bases to trimming and J lost 0 bases; unmatched junction nucleotides: 3. Germline values: CDR1 DFQATT, CDR2 SNEGSKA (reference sequence). This CDR3 is built from 13 residues. This CDR3 is CSAEDRANYGYTF. The DNA of the CDR3 is TGCAGTGCCGAGGACAGGGCTAACTATGGCTACACCTTC.

The chain links TRBV12-3 or TRBV12-4 to TRBJ2-7; D call uncertain. CDR3 length equals 13 residues. V was clipped by 5 bases and J by 4 bases, with 12 bases between them. CDR3 region: CASSPGRLYEQYF. The CDR3 nucleotides are TGTGCCAGCAGTCCCGGCAGGCTATACGAGCAGTACTTC.

A word on this clonotype: A much larger clone sits a single nucleotide away, making a read error possible. This chain links TRBV5-4 with TRBJ1-5; 8 bases align to TRBD1. The CDR3 has 13 amino acids. Germline lookup yields CDR1 SGHNT and CDR2 YYREEE (reference sequence). CDR3 in DNA: TGTGCCAGCAGCCCAGGGGGCAATCGGCCCCAGCATTTT. The encoded protein is CASSPGGNRPQHF.

The chain carries TRBV6-5 and TRBJ2-7; D unclear. Germline V gene data show CDR1 as MNHEY and CDR2 as SVGAGI. The V end was cut by 4 bases, the J end by 2 bases, with 12 bases between. This CDR3 region has 14 residues. The DNA of the CDR3 is TGTGCCAGCAGTTCGGATCTCGTTCCCTACGAGCAGTACTTC. Its translation is CASSSDLVPYEQYF.